This TCR beta chain was captured in a study of T cell responses to AZD1222 COVID-19 vaccine (dated by TCRdb to the early 2020s). Background on the whole study: AZD1222 recipients given second doses at about 4 weeks or at about 12 weeks were pooled, since spike-specific TCR depth and breadth were not found to differ between the two schedules. TCR sequencing covered approximately 230 trial participants: 200 to 220 given two doses of AZD1222 and 26 given two doses of MenACWY control vaccine. Trial participants were enrolled by age into 18-55, 56-69 and 70-plus year subgroups, with about 150, 27 and 61 TCR-sequenced participants respectively. The research as a whole found: The whole spike protein was spanned by vaccine-associated CD4 TCRs, and dominant responses were seen in regions 160-218 and 743-854. No day 14 peak-response samples were available, so repertoires were characterized only after the peak T cell response. Nearly half of unique spike-specific TCRs reportedly recognized epitopes outside regions mutated in the B.1.351 and B.1.1.7 variants. Participants were mostly white British, with more females than males. The authors suggested clonal diversity may have been underestimated. Conclusions about previously exposed vaccinees were limited because only a handful of AZD1222 recipients were SARS-CoV-2 seropositive at baseline. After two AZD1222 doses, both the breadth and the depth of spike-specific TCRs were significantly higher than at day 0 and than in MenACWY recipients. The 56-69-year group was small, and its depth increase did not reach significance, likely because of low power.

The CDR3 regions of human TCRbeta chains were analyzed by immunosequencing. The original pipeline was this. TCRs in the repertoires were matched against a reference library of SARS-CoV-2-specific TCRs that had been generated with the MIRA antigen-specificity platform. Breadth was defined as the fraction of unique TCRs that were SARS-CoV-2-associated, and depth was defined as the fraction of total T cells that were SARS-CoV-2-associated. Using the MIRA data, each spike-specific TCR was assigned both to the spike region to which the TCR was reactive and to a CD4 or CD8 class. Log10-transformed breadth and depth values were compared by one-way ANOVA with Sidak's multiple comparisons tests. The clones in this table, taken by TCRdb from immuneACCESS, are in-frame only. Not every clone is retained; where verified, under half of the shortfall comes from an unresolved V gene, and the cause of the rest is unknown. V, J and clone size reflect that table, while D and trimming were determined from the DNA. This sample is represented by around 160,000 clones; about nine tenths of them were singletons. The top ten clones comprise over 12% of the sample.

The germline V gene sets CDR1 to MNHEY and CDR2 to SVGAGI. V is cut by 6 bases and J by 8 bases, and the space between the germline ends is 17 bases. From the cysteine through the phenylalanine, the CDR3 covers 14 amino acids. Only the CDR3 part of the read is kept: 42 bases, read in frame from the first base. Reading the label with the study, this specimen's time point is: baseline before first vaccination. Samples from vaccinated people were obtained from the UK trials COV001 and COV002, which included a single-blind randomized controlled phase 2/3 trial of AZD1222 (ChAdOx1 nCoV-19) in healthy adults. Trial participant PBMC samples were collected at day 0 and day 28 after the second dose for TCRbeta chain sequencing. Concerning this clone: Its specific antigen is unknown. No much larger clone exists at a distance of one base, and base qualities are not known.

The rearranged segments are TRBV6-5 and TRBJ1-5; a tentative D call is TRBD1 (6 bases match). The source material was peripheral blood, sampled on day 0 of AZD1222 vaccination. The TCR sequence derives from an adult in good health. The CDR3 loop reads CASRQGWGAKPQHF. The nucleotides read TGTGCCAGCAGACAGGGCTGGGGGGCGAAGCCCCAGCATTTT.